The 11 T cell receptor beta chains below were found in one sample sequenced in a study of T cell responses to AZD1222 COVID-19 vaccine. Sequencing was performed with immunoSEQ multiplex PCR; in TCRdb, only in-frame clones are kept and a portion is missing. This sample yields just under 95,000 clones, of which around nine tenths are seen a single time; about an eighth belongs to the top ten. Sequencing was performed on peripheral blood, taken on day 0 of AZD1222 vaccination. The receptors derive from an adult in good health.

The chain combines TRBV2 with TRBJ1-2, with 11 positions matching TRBD1. Trimming cost V 5 bases and J 8 bases; bases outside gene matches: 4. This CDR3 region has 13 residues. Germline V gene data show CDR1 as SNHLY and CDR2 as FYNNEI. The CDR3 reads CASSYGTGGGYTF. The CDR3 DNA reads as TGTGCCAGCAGTTACGGGACAGGGGGAGGCTACACCTTC.

The J gene is TRBJ2-7, the V gene TRBV7-8; 8 nucleotides line up with TRBD1. Losses at the gene ends were 5 bases for V and 4 bases for J; bases not matched to a gene: 10. Germline V gives CDR1 SGHVS, CDR2 FQNEAQ. This CDR3 has 15 amino acids. CDR3: CASSADRGFGYEQYF. CDR3 nucleotide sequence: TGTGCCAGCAGCGCAGACAGGGGTTTTGGGTACGAGCAGTACTTC.

The rearrangement uses TRBV2 and TRBJ1-1; weak D call: TRBD1 (6 bases). This CDR3 contains 14 residues. In germline, CDR1 is SNHLY, CDR2 FYNNEI. V lost 4 bases and J lost 3, with 12 bases in between. The CDR3 sequence is CASSVRGADTEAFF. CDR3 coding DNA: TGTGCCAGCAGTGTGAGGGGGGCGGACACTGAAGCTTTCTTT.

The rearrangement joins TRBV18 to TRBJ2-1, with TRBD2 matching over 10 bases. CDR1 and CDR2 (germline): KGHSH, LQKENI. J gave up 4 bases and V 8 bases, and 5 bases lay outside the gene matches. This CDR3 has 14 residues. Written as DNA, the CDR3 is TGTGCCAGCGCGCTAGCGGGGGATTACAATGAGCAGTTCTTC. The encoded protein is CASALAGDYNEQFF.

V usage is TRBV19 and J usage is TRBJ2-1; TRBD2 matches 8 bases. Germline loops: CDR1 LNHDA, CDR2 SQIVND (reference sequence). The junction had 6 bases not matched to a gene; V was cut back by 6 bases and J by 2 bases. This CDR3 is 15 amino acids long. The CDR3 DNA reads as TGTGCCAGTAGACCGAGCGGGGGCCCCTACAATGAGCAGTTCTTC. Translation gives CASRPSGGPYNEQFF. The whole variable domain, filled in from reference TRBV19 and TRBJ2-1, reads DGGITQSPKYLFRKEGQNVTLSCEQNLNHDAMYWYRQDPGQGLRLIYYSQIVNDFQKGDIAEGYSVSREKKESFPLTVTSAQKNPTAFYLCASRPSGGPYNEQFFGPGTRLTVL.

The chain recombines TRBV7-8 with TRBJ1-3, with D tentatively TRBD1 (5 bases). V lost 4 bases to trimming and J lost 1 base, with 11 bases between them. The CDR3 consists of 15 residues. Per germline, CDR1 SGHVS and CDR2 FQNEAQ. The CDR3 region is CASSSRTLSGNTIYF. CDR3 in DNA: TGTGCCAGCAGCTCCCGGACACTATCTGGAAACACCATATATTTT.

The chain employs TRBV6-5 and TRBJ2-5; weak D call: TRBD2 (7 bases). The V and J ends lost 6 bases and 4 bases respectively, with 12 bases between them. The CDR3 length is 13 residues. Germline CDR1 reads MNHEY; CDR2 reads SVGAGI. Here the CDR3 DNA reads TGTGCCAGCAGCCCGGGGGGCAGAGAGACCCAGTACTTC. The encoded protein is CASSPGGRETQYF.

The V call is TRBV2, the J call TRBJ1-1; D unclear. The germline V gene has CDR1 SNHLY and CDR2 FYNNEI. The CDR3 covers 13 residues. The ends were cut back, 1 base at V and 4 bases at J, with 7 bases in the middle. The CDR3 spells CASSEGPLTEAFF. CDR3 nucleotides: TGTGCCAGCAGTGAAGGGCCCCTCACTGAAGCTTTCTTT.

This sequence joins TRBV7-6 and TRBJ1-3; weak D call: TRBD1 (5 bases). This CDR3 comprises 15 residues. V was clipped by 5 bases and J by 0 bases, with 11 bases between them. Germline V gene lookup returns CDR1 SGHVS and CDR2 FNYEAQ. The CDR3 reads CASSAGHLSGNTIYF. CDR3 DNA sequence: TGTGCCAGCAGCGCTGGACACCTCTCTGGAAACACCATATATTTT.

The chain couples TRBV7-3 to TRBJ1-1; D is unclear. The ends were cut back, 5 bases at V and 4 bases at J, with 14 bases in the middle. This CDR3 has 14 amino acids. Germline lookup yields CDR1 SGHTA and CDR2 FQGTGA. Here the CDR3 reads CASSPGSLGTEAFF. CDR3 DNA sequence: TGTGCCAGCAGCCCCGGATCCCTGGGCACTGAAGCTTTCTTT.

The chain is built from TRBV28 and TRBJ2-7; 7 bases match TRBD2. The CDR3 is made up of 16 amino acids. V was clipped by 5 bases and J by 5 bases; unmatched bases: 15. Germline V gene lookup returns CDR1 MDHEN and CDR2 SYDVKM. The CDR3 DNA reads as TGTGCCAGCAGTCCAGCTATGGGGGGGGTCCGGGACGAGCAGTACTTC. Its translation is CASSPAMGGVRDEQYF.